The sample holds many counts of the clone carrying this TCR beta chain. Trimming cost V 7 bases and J 0 bases; bases outside gene matches: 9. The CDR3 loop spans 16 amino acids. This sample is part of a study of CDR3 diversity in severe acne. TCRdb recomputed calls from the PCR reads with MiXCR, one row per CDR3 protein. Of more than 70,000 distinct CDR3 sequences listed, 48% were seen once; the top ten hold around 10%. The sequenced sample consisted of blood. The sequence came from a male donor in good health, serving as a control. The chain joins TRBV12-3 or TRBV12-4 to TRBJ1-3; 7 bases map to TRBD1. DNA for the CDR3: TGTGCCAGCAAAAGAGGGGGCCTTTACTCTGGAAACACCATATATTTT. Its protein product is CASKRGGLYSGNTIYF.